A selection of T cell receptor beta chains follows, all from one sample in a study of PD-1 blockade in classical Hodgkin lymphoma. TCRdb keeps only in-frame clones here, not all; method: immunoSEQ multiplex PCR. The sample carries 80,000 to 100,000 clones, about 92% recorded once. Sequencing was performed on peripheral blood mononuclear cells (PBMCs), taken before the fourth cycle of nivolumab. These receptors were taken from a human donor with classical Hodgkin lymphoma. Each CDR3 is given with its conserved first and last residue. A D gene is named only where the DNA matches it firmly. The listing skips clone size in some rows; elsewhere it reads once, few, many or a size class.

abundance	v_gene	j_gene	d_gene	CDR3nt	CDR3aa
.	TRBV30	TRBJ2-3	TRBD2	TGTGCCTGGGGACTAACTAGCGGACGCACAGATACGCAGTATTTT	CAWGLTSGRTDTQYF
.	TRBV5-1	TRBJ1-5	TRBD1	TGCGCCAGCCGCCCCGGAGGGACAGGGGAAAGAAGCAATCAGCCCCAGCATTTT	CASRPGGTGERSNQPQHF
.	TRBV11-2	TRBJ2-1	.	TGTGCCAGCAGCTTATCCCCCGGGCTCCCAAAGAAGGGTGAGCAGTTCTTC	CASSLSPGLPKKGEQFF
.	TRBV7-8	TRBJ2-7	.	TGTGCCAGCGGTCGAAGGAGGTCGAGGAACGAGCAGTACTTC	CASGRRRSRNEQYF
.	TRBV2	TRBJ1-1	.	TGTGCCAGCAACCCACTCCGGGACACTGAAGCTTTCTTT	CASNPLRDTEAFF
.	TRBV9	TRBJ2-1	TRBD1	TGTGCCAGCAGCATCGGACAGGTAGAGGGTCGAACGAGCTCCTACAATGAGCAGTTCTTC	CASSIGQVEGRTSSYNEQFF
.	TRBV5-6	TRBJ2-1	TRBD2	TGTGCCAGCAGCTTGGAACTAGCGGGAGACCTCAATGAGCAGTTCTTC	CASSLELAGDLNEQFF
.	TRBV28	TRBJ1-5	.	TGTGCCAGCCGGTGGGGCAATCAGCCCCAGCATTTT	CASRWGNQPQHF
.	TRBV5-1	TRBJ1-5	.	TGCGCCAGCAGCTTGGGTGGGGCAGTCAATCAGCCCCAGCATTTT	CASSLGGAVNQPQHF
.	TRBV30	TRBJ1-1	.	TGTGCCTGGACAGTGAACACTGAAGCTTTCTTT	CAWTVNTEAFF
once	TRBV18	TRBJ2-7	.	TGTGCCAGCTCACCGGGGCCGGGGAGAGCCTACGAGCAGTACTTC	CASSPGPGRAYEQYF
.	TRBV5-4	TRBJ1-2	.	TGTGCCAGCAGCTATAGACCCTTCCGGGCTCGTGGCTACACCTTC	CASSYRPFRARGYTF
.	TRBV10-3	TRBJ1-1	.	TGTGCCATCAGTGAGGAACCGGGGGACGAAGCTTTCTTT	CAISEEPGDEAFF
.	TRBV27	TRBJ2-2	TRBD1	TGTGCCAGCAGTTTAAGGGACAGCACCGGGGAGCTGTTTTTT	CASSLRDSTGELFF
.	TRBV6-5	TRBJ2-5	.	TGTGCCAGCACAAACGGGGGGACAGCGTACTTC	CASTNGGTAYF
.	TRBV27	TRBJ1-5	.	TGTGCCAGCAGTTTATTAACTCCATCTGGGAGGAGCAATCAGCCCCAGCATTTT	CASSLLTPSGRSNQPQHF
.	TRBV25-1	TRBJ1-6	.	TGTGCCAGCAGTGAACTGGGCGCGAGATCACCCCTCCACTTT	CASSELGARSPLHF
.	TRBV28	TRBJ2-7	TRBD2	TGTGCCAGCAGTGCCGGACTAGCGGGAGGGCCCTCCGAGCAGTACTTC	CASSAGLAGGPSEQYF
.	TRBV28	TRBJ2-2	TRBD2	TGTGCCAGCTCGTCAACTAGCGGGGCGAACACCGGGGAGCTGTTTTTT	CASSSTSGANTGELFF
once	TRBV10-3	TRBJ2-7	.	TGTGCCATCAGTGAGTCTATCTACGAGCAGTACTTC	CAISESIYEQYF
.	TRBV18	TRBJ2-2	.	TGTGCCAGCTCACCATATAATAGCGGAACGAACACCGGGGAGCTGTTTTTT	CASSPYNSGTNTGELFF
.	TRBV28	TRBJ2-7	.	TGTGCCAGCAGTTTCCAAACCCACAGAGGCGAGCAGTACTTC	CASSFQTHRGEQYF
.	TRBV6-6	TRBJ1-5	.	TGTGCCAGCCGGCCCATGAGCAATCAGCCCCAGCATTTT	CASRPMSNQPQHF
.	TRBV4-2	TRBJ2-7	TRBD2	TGTGCCAGCAGCCAAGACTTCCTGACCGGGACTAGCGGCTTCCGCAGAGCCTACGAGCAGTACTTC	CASSQDFLTGTSGFRRAYEQYF